The source of this TCR beta chain is a study of T cell responses to AZD1222 COVID-19 vaccine. Overall study findings and caveats: Baseline antibody screening turned up just a handful of seropositive AZD1222 recipients. The study found Spike-specific TCR breadth and depth rose after two AZD1222 doses. Most donors were white British and more were female, and clonal diversity was possibly underestimated.

This table comes from immunoSEQ multiplex PCR, and its TCRdb copy is limited to in-frame clones, with some not included. The table shows tens of thousands of clones, with 90% occurring only once. J lost 0 bases, V lost 4 bases, and 3 bases had no gene match. Germline V gene sequence: CDR1 SGDLS, CDR2 YYNGEE. The CDR3 spans 14 residues. On this clone: Its antigen is not known.

This sample comprised peripheral blood, obtained 28 days after the second AZD1222 dose. This sequence originates from an adult who received the AZD1222 COVID-19 vaccine. The chain has TRBV9 and TRBJ2-7; 8 bases match TRBD1. The CDR3 DNA follows: TGTGCCAGCAGCCCCGACAGGGGCTCCTACGAGCAGTACTTC. Its translation: CASSPDRGSYEQYF.